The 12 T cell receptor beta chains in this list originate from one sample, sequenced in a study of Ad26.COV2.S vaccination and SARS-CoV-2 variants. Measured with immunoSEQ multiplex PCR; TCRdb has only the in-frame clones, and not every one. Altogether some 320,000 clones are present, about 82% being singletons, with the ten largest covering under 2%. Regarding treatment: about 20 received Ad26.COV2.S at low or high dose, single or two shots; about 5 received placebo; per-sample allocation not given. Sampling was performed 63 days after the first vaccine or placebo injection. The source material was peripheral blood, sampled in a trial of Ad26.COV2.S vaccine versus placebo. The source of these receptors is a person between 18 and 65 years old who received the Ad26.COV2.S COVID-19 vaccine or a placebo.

CDR3 in DNA: TGTGCCAGCAGCCCGCCTCTAAATCGACAGTACACTGAAGCTTTCTTT. This encodes CASSPPLNRQYTEAFF. The rearrangement links TRBV5-6 to TRBJ1-1; tentative D call: TRBD1 (5 bases). CDR3 size: 16 residues. Between the trimmed V and J ends, which lost 4 bases and 3 bases, there was a span of 19 bases. The V gene's germline CDR1 is SGHDT and CDR2 YYEEEE. Full variable domain (rest looked up from reference TRBV5-6 and TRBJ1-1): DAGVTQSPTHLIKTRGQQVTLRCSPKSGHDTVSWYQQALGQGPQFIFQYYEEEERQRGNFPDRFSGHQFPNYSSELNVNALLLGDSALYLCASSPPLNRQYTEAFFGQGTRLTVV.

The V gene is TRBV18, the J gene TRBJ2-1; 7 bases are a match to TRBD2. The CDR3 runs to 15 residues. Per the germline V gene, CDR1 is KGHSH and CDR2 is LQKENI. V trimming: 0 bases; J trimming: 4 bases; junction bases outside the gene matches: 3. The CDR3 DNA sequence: TGTGCCAGCTCACCACCCCGGGGGGAATACAATGAGCAGTTCTTC. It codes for CASSPPRGEYNEQFF.

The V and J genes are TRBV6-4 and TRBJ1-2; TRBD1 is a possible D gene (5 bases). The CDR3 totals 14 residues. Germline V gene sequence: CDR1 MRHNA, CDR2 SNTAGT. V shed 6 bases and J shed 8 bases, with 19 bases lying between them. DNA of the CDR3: TGTGCCAGCAGCCTGGATCCCGGGGCCAACGGCTACACCTTC. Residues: CASSLDPGANGYTF.

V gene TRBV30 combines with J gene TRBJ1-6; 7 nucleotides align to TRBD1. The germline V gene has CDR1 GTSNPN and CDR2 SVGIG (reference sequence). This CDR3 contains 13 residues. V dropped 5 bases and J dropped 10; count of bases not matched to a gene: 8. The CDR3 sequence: CAWRTGYRSPLHF. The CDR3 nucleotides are TGTGCCTGGCGGACAGGATACCGATCACCCCTCCACTTT.

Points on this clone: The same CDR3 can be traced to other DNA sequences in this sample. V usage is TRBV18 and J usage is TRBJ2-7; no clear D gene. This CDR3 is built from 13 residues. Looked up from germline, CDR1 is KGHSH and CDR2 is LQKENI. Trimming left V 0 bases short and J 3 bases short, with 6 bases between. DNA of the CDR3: TGTGCCAGCTCACCACCTGACGGCTACGAGCAGTACTTC. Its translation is CASSPPDGYEQYF.

CDR3 sequence (DNA): TGCAGCGTTGGGAGGGGAAAGGATGAGCAGTTCTTC. Its protein product is CSVGRGKDEQFF. This sequence joins TRBV29-1 and TRBJ2-1, with D tentatively TRBD2 (6 bases). V lost 4 bases and J 8 bases, leaving 12 bases between the germline ends. The germline V gene has CDR1 SQVTM and CDR2 ANQGSEA. The CDR3 is 12 residues long.

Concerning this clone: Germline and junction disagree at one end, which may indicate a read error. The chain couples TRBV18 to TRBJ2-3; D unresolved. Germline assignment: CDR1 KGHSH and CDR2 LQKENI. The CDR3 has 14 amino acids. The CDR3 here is CASSPLLLVDTQYF. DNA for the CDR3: TGTGCCAGCTCTCCACTACTTTTGGTCGATACGCAGTATTTT.

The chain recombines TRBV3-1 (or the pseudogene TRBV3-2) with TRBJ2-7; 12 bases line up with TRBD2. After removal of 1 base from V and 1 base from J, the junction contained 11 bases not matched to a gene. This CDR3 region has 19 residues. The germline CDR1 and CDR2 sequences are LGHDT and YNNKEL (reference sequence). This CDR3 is CASSQVGAASGGASYEQYF. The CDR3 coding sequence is TGTGCCAGCAGCCAAGTGGGAGCCGCTAGCGGGGGGGCTTCCTACGAGCAGTACTTC.

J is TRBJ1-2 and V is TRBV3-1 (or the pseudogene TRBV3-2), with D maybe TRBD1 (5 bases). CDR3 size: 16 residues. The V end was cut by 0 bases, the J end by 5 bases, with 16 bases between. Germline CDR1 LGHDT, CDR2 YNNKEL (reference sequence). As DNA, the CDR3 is TGTGCCAGCAGCCAAGATCCTGGGACGACTACGTATGGCTACACCTTC. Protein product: CASSQDPGTTTYGYTF.

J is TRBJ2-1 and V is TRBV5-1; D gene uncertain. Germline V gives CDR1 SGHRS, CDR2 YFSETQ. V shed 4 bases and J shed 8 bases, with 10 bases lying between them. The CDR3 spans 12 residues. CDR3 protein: CASSPPGHEQFF. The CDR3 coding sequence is TGCGCCAGCAGCCCCCCGGGCCATGAGCAGTTCTTC. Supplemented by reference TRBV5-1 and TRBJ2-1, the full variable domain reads KAGVTQTPRYLIKTRGQQVTLSCSPISGHRSVSWYQQTPGQGLQFLFEYFSETQRNKGNFPGRFSGRQFSNSRSEMNVSTLELGDSALYLCASSPPGHEQFFGPGTRLTVL.

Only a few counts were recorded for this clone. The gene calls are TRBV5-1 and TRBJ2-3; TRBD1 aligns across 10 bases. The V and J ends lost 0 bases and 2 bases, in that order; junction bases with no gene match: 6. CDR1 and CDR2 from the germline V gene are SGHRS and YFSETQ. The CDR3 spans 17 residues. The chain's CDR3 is CASSLGSGTGVTDTQYF. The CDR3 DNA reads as TGCGCCAGCAGCTTGGGATCCGGGACAGGGGTCACAGATACGCAGTATTTT.

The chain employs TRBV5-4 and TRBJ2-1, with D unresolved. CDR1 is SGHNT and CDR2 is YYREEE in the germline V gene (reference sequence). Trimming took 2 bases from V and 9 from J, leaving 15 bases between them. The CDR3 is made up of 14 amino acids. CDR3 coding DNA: TGTGCCAGCAGCTTTGGCCAGTCGACTGGTGAGCAGTTCTTC. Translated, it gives CASSFGQSTGEQFF.